What follows are 17 T cell receptor beta chains derived from one specimen sequenced in a study of OX40 agonist ivuxolimab in advanced cancers. Here immunoSEQ multiplex PCR was the method, and the copy in TCRdb shows in-frame clones only, minus some. The table records about 64,000 clones, 88% of them present only once. The sequences come from CD4+ or CD8+ T cells sorted from blood, collected in a trial of the OX40 agonist ivuxolimab. The receptors derive from an adult with an advanced solid tumor such as melanoma, head and neck, liver or kidney cancer.

The V and J genes are TRBV4-1 and TRBJ2-6; D is ambiguous. CDR1 and CDR2 (germline): MGHRA, YSYEKL. V gave up 1 base and J gave up 0 bases, with 10 bases separating them. The CDR3 contains 17 residues. CDR3 nucleotides: TGCGCCAGCAGCCAAGTTCGCCGGTTCTCTGGGGCCAACGTCCTGACTTTC. Translation: CASSQVRRFSGANVLTF.

The V gene is TRBV2, the J gene TRBJ1-5; no clear D. Germline V gene lookup returns CDR1 SNHLY and CDR2 FYNNEI. V lost 3 bases to trimming and J lost 3 bases, with 3 bases between them. The CDR3 extends over 12 amino acids. The CDR3 region is CASSDPNQPQHF. CDR3 bases: TGTGCCAGCAGTGATCCCAATCAGCCCCAGCATTTT.

The chain carries TRBV5-1 and TRBJ1-4; D is ambiguous. V was cut by 0 bases and J by 8 bases, with 14 bases left in between. This CDR3 comprises 15 residues. Germline V CDR1 and CDR2: SGHRS, YFSETQ. The CDR3 protein is CASSLVPGSGEKLFF. DNA of the CDR3: TGCGCCAGCAGCTTGGTCCCGGGCTCCGGCGAAAAACTGTTTTTT.

The J gene is TRBJ2-3, the V gene TRBV5-8, with D tentatively TRBD2 (5 bases). V was clipped by 2 bases and J by 0 bases, with 10 bases between them. The CDR3 has 15 residues. Germline V gives CDR1 SGHTS, CDR2 YDEGEE. CDR3: CASSFSGGSTDTQYF. The CDR3 nucleotides are TGTGCCAGCAGCTTTTCTGGCGGGAGCACAGATACGCAGTATTTT.

The J gene is TRBJ1-6, the V gene TRBV30; D possibly corresponds to TRBD1 (5 bases). Trimming took 1 base from V and 9 from J, leaving 13 bases between them. CDR3 size: 14 residues. From germline, CDR1 is GTSNPN and CDR2 SVGIG (reference sequence). Written as DNA, the CDR3 is TGTGCCTGGAGTGGGGGCGGGTCTCGTTCACCCCTCCACTTT. The encoded protein is CAWSGGGSRSPLHF.

This chain uses TRBV29-1 with TRBJ1-2; possible D gene TRBD1, 5 bases. The germline V gene has CDR1 SQVTM and CDR2 ANQGSEA. CDR3 length equals 14 residues. Between the trimmed V and J ends, which lost 6 bases and 0 bases, there was a span of 14 bases. The CDR3 nucleotides read TGCAGCGTGGGCTCGCAGGGTGCTAACTATGGCTACACCTTC. Its translation: CSVGSQGANYGYTF.

This clone was seen a handful of times. The V call is TRBV18, the J call TRBJ1-5, with no clear D. The V end lost 2 bases, the J end lost 7 bases, and 9 bases lay between the germline ends. This CDR3 is 13 amino acids long. CDR1 and CDR2 from the germline V gene are KGHSH and LQKENI. Here the CDR3 DNA reads TGTGCCAGCTCACCAGGGTTAGACCAGCCCCAGCATTTT. This encodes CASSPGLDQPQHF.

This chain links TRBV9 with TRBJ1-4, with TRBD1 matching over 7 bases. Per germline, CDR1 SGDLS and CDR2 YYNGEE. The J segment lost 7 bases and the V segment lost 4 bases, leaving 13 bases of the junction unmatched. The CDR3 covers 16 residues. Here the CDR3 reads CASSTRSGTVSEKLFF. The CDR3 nucleotides read TGTGCCAGCAGCACTCGCTCCGGGACAGTTAGTGAAAAACTGTTTTTT.

The V gene is TRBV27, the J gene TRBJ2-1, with D possibly called TRBD1 or TRBD2 (5 bases each). The germline V and J ends were trimmed by 6 bases and 6 bases, with 21 bases remaining between them. In germline, CDR1 is MNHEY, CDR2 SMNVEV (reference sequence). There are 16 residues in the CDR3. CDR3 in DNA: TGTGCCAGCAGACCTTATAGCGTGGGGGTTGGCAATGAGCAGTTCTTC. Translating gives CASRPYSVGVGNEQFF.

This clone was seen a single time. This chain uses TRBV15 with TRBJ2-5; tentatively, D is TRBD2 (5 bases). V lost 1 base to trimming and J lost 1 base, with 7 bases between them. This CDR3 contains 14 residues. Germline-derived CDR1 and CDR2 are LNHNV and YYDKDF (reference sequence). The CDR3 DNA is TGTGCCACCAGCAGAGTGGGAGTCCAAGAGACCCAGTACTTC. Translation gives CATSRVGVQETQYF.

The chain links TRBV6-5 to TRBJ2-2; TRBD1 matches 7 bases. CDR1 MNHEY and CDR2 SVGAGI come from the germline V gene. This CDR3 region has 15 residues. V lost 6 bases to trimming and J lost 1 base; unmatched junction nucleotides: 5. In DNA, the CDR3 is TGTGCCAGCAGACGGGACAGCCGGAACACCGGGGAGCTGTTTTTT. This gives the protein CASRRDSRNTGELFF.

The V call is TRBV2, the J call TRBJ2-2; tentatively, D is TRBD1 (5 bases). Trimming left V 6 bases short and J 5 bases short, with 10 bases between. The V gene's germline CDR1 is SNHLY and CDR2 FYNNEI. The length of the CDR3 is 13 residues. CDR3: CASRTQGTGELFF. In DNA form, the CDR3 reads TGTGCCAGCAGGACTCAGGGTACCGGGGAGCTGTTTTTT.

This clone is medium-sized by share. J is TRBJ1-1 and V is TRBV19; TRBD1 matches 7 bases. The CDR3 totals 12 residues. CDR1 is LNHDA and CDR2 is SQIVND in the germline V gene (reference sequence). V was clipped by 6 bases and J by 7 bases; unmatched bases: 5. The CDR3 is CASRKGAGEAFF. Here the CDR3 DNA reads TGTGCCAGTAGGAAGGGGGCGGGTGAAGCTTTCTTT.

The chain joins TRBV4-2 to TRBJ1-2; D may be TRBD1 (6 bases). The V gene lost 5 bases and the J gene lost 7 bases, with 20 bases spanning the gap. Germline CDR1 is LGHNA and CDR2 is YNFKEQ. CDR3 length equals 15 residues. The CDR3 spells CASSTLGAGAGGYTF. The CDR3, as DNA: TGTGCCAGCAGCACCCTCGGGGCAGGGGCAGGTGGCTACACCTTC.

The chain couples TRBV28 to TRBJ2-1, with TRBD2 identical over 10 bases. The CDR3 runs to 13 residues. V was pared by 11 bases and J by 3 bases, with 4 bases of the junction left unmatched. Germline CDR1 and CDR2: MDHEN and SYDVKM. Here the CDR3 DNA reads TGTGCCGGCGGGACTAGCGACTACAATGAGCAGTTCTTC. Protein sequence: CAGGTSDYNEQFF.

This clone has only one observation. This chain connects TRBV30 to TRBJ2-7; TRBD1 is a possible D gene (5 bases). V shed 5 bases and J shed 6 bases, with 20 bases lying between them. The CDR3 totals 14 residues. Germline CDR1 GTSNPN, CDR2 SVGIG (reference sequence). CDR3 coding DNA: TGTGCCTGGGACCAGGGTGTTGCTCTGAGCGAGCAGTACTTC. It codes for CAWDQGVALSEQYF.

This chain uses TRBV28 with TRBJ1-5; weak D call: TRBD1 (6 bases). The germline CDR1 and CDR2 sequences are MDHEN and SYDVKM. The V end was cut by 5 bases, the J end by 7 bases, with 21 bases between. The CDR3 runs 16 residues. The CDR3 reads CASSHGTPLSKQPQHF. The CDR3 DNA reads as TGTGCCAGCAGTCACGGGACACCGCTTTCGAAACAGCCCCAGCATTTT.